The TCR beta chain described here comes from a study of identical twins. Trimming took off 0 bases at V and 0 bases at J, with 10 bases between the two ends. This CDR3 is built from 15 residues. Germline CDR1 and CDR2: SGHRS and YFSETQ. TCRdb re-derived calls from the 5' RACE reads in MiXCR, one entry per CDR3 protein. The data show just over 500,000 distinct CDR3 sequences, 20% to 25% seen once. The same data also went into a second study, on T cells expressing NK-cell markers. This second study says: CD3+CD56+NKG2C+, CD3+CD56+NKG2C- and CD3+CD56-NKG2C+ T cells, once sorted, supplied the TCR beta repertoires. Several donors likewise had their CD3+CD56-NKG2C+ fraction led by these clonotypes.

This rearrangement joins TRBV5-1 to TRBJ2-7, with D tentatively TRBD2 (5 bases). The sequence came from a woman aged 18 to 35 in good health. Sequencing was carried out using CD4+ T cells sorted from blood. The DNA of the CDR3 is TGCGCCAGCAGCTTGGTTTTACGGGGCTCCTACGAGCAGTACTTC. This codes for CASSLVLRGSYEQYF.